These T cell receptor beta chains were read from a single sample in a study of cytomegalovirus exposure and HLA in healthy donors. Some clones are missing from TCRdb's copy, which holds only in-frame ones; the method was immunoSEQ multiplex PCR. This repertoire shows some 140,000 clones, roughly 70% found once; its top ten account for 4.3%. Sequenced sample: PBMCs. The source of these receptors is a young man in good health and CMV-seropositive. CDR3s include the opening cysteine and the closing phenylalanine or tryptophan. Each record gives: CDR3 DNA, CDR3 protein, D gene, V gene, J gene, clone size. The D gene is left open where the match is weak. Only some rows state a clone size, as once, few, many or a class for expanded clones.

cdr3_nt: TGCGCCAGCGGAACGACAGGGCACCAAGAGACCCAGTACTTC
cdr3_aa: CASGTTGHQETQYF
d_call: TRBD1
v_call: TRBV5-1
j_call: TRBJ2-5
clone_size: NA

cdr3_nt: TGCGCCAGCAGTGAGTACAGTGAGCAGTTCTTC
cdr3_aa: CASSEYSEQFF
d_call: NA
v_call: TRBV10-2
j_call: TRBJ2-1
clone_size: few

cdr3_nt: TGCAGCGTTGGGGAGGGGGGTGAAAAACTGTTTTTT
cdr3_aa: CSVGEGGEKLFF
d_call: NA
v_call: TRBV29-1
j_call: TRBJ1-4
clone_size: NA

cdr3_nt: TGTGCCAGCAGCGTAGCAACTGGCAGGGGTTACACCATATATTTT
cdr3_aa: CASSVATGRGYTIYF
d_call: NA
v_call: TRBV9
j_call: TRBJ1-3
clone_size: NA

cdr3_nt: TGTGCCAGCAGCCCCGCGGGCCCAGGCAATCAGCCCCAGCATTTT
cdr3_aa: CASSPAGPGNQPQHF
d_call: NA
v_call: TRBV11-2
j_call: TRBJ1-5
clone_size: NA

cdr3_nt: TGTGCCATCAGCGACGGACTAGCGGGATCAGGTGAGCAGTACTTC
cdr3_aa: CAISDGLAGSGEQYF
d_call: TRBD2
v_call: TRBV10-3
j_call: TRBJ2-7
clone_size: NA

cdr3_nt: TGTGCCAGTAGTAAGCAGGGCCCGCGCATGGACACCGGGGAGCTGTTTTTT
cdr3_aa: CASSKQGPRMDTGELFF
d_call: NA
v_call: TRBV19
j_call: TRBJ2-2
clone_size: NA

cdr3_nt: TGTGCCTGGAACGCAGCGCAGGGGGTTAATTCACCCCTCCACTTT
cdr3_aa: CAWNAAQGVNSPLHF
d_call: TRBD1
v_call: TRBV30
j_call: TRBJ1-6
clone_size: NA

cdr3_nt: TGCGCCAGCAGCTTGGGGGTAGCGGGAGGCAATGAGCAGTTCTTC
cdr3_aa: CASSLGVAGGNEQFF
d_call: TRBD2
v_call: TRBV5-1
j_call: TRBJ2-1
clone_size: NA

cdr3_nt: TGTGCCAGCACCCTCAGGCAGGGGGCACTTTATGCTAACACCGGGGAGCTGTTTTTT
cdr3_aa: CASTLRQGALYANTGELFF
d_call: TRBD1
v_call: TRBV7-2
j_call: TRBJ2-2
clone_size: once

cdr3_nt: TGTGCCAGCAGTTACCGGCGGGGGCCCTCGGATGAGCAGTTCTTC
cdr3_aa: CASSYRRGPSDEQFF
d_call: NA
v_call: TRBV6-5
j_call: TRBJ2-1
clone_size: NA

cdr3_nt: TGTGCCAGCAGCGGGACAGCACGGTACGAGCAGTACTTC
cdr3_aa: CASSGTARYEQYF
d_call: NA
v_call: TRBV9
j_call: TRBJ2-7
clone_size: few

cdr3_nt: TGCGCCAGCAGCTTGGGCAGGGGCGGCAGGGGCTACACCTTC
cdr3_aa: CASSLGRGGRGYTF
d_call: NA
v_call: TRBV5-1
j_call: TRBJ1-2
clone_size: NA

cdr3_nt: TGCGCCGCCCAAAGGGGTAGTTCTCCCCCTGAAGCTTTCTTT
cdr3_aa: CAAQRGSSPPEAFF
d_call: NA
v_call: TRBV10-1
j_call: TRBJ1-1
clone_size: NA

cdr3_nt: TGTGCCAGCAGCTCATCTAACTATGGCTACACCTTC
cdr3_aa: CASSSSNYGYTF
d_call: NA
v_call: TRBV5-4
j_call: TRBJ1-2
clone_size: NA

cdr3_nt: TGTGCCAGCAGTGAATGGGGCGGAGGAGGGTTCACTGAAGCTTTCTTT
cdr3_aa: CASSEWGGGGFTEAFF
d_call: NA
v_call: TRBV25-1
j_call: TRBJ1-1
clone_size: few

cdr3_nt: TGTGCCAGCAGTCGGACAACCCAAGAGACCCAGTACTTC
cdr3_aa: CASSRTTQETQYF
d_call: NA
v_call: TRBV27
j_call: TRBJ2-5
clone_size: once

cdr3_nt: TGTGCCAGCAGTTTTTCCGGACAGGAAAATTTTTACAATGAGCAGTTCTTC
cdr3_aa: CASSFSGQENFYNEQFF
d_call: TRBD1
v_call: TRBV27
j_call: TRBJ2-1
clone_size: NA

cdr3_nt: TGTGCCAGCAGGGAGGGTAATTCGTACAATGAGCAGTTCTTC
cdr3_aa: CASREGNSYNEQFF
d_call: NA
v_call: TRBV28
j_call: TRBJ2-1
clone_size: NA

cdr3_nt: TGCGCCAGCAGTCCGACGACAGGGGCGAGCAATCAGCCCCAGCATTTT
cdr3_aa: CASSPTTGASNQPQHF
d_call: TRBD1
v_call: TRBV5-1
j_call: TRBJ1-5
clone_size: few

cdr3_nt: TGTGCCATCGGGGGACTAGCGGGAGTTGAGACCCAGTACTTC
cdr3_aa: CAIGGLAGVETQYF
d_call: TRBD2
v_call: TRBV10-3
j_call: TRBJ2-5
clone_size: NA

cdr3_nt: TGTGCCTGGATCAGAGGATCCTACACTGAAGCTTTCTTT
cdr3_aa: CAWIRGSYTEAFF
d_call: NA
v_call: TRBV30
j_call: TRBJ1-1
clone_size: NA

cdr3_nt: TGTGCCAGCAGCGTAGGTATAGGAGGTGAAAAACTGTTTTTT
cdr3_aa: CASSVGIGGEKLFF
d_call: NA
v_call: TRBV9
j_call: TRBJ1-4
clone_size: NA

cdr3_nt: TGTGCCAGCAGCCACCACAACACAGGGGGCTATGGCTACACCTTC
cdr3_aa: CASSHHNTGGYGYTF
d_call: TRBD1
v_call: TRBV4-2
j_call: TRBJ1-2
clone_size: NA

cdr3_nt: TGTGCCAGCAGCTCGCCGACTAGCGCGCGATCCTACGAGCAGTACTTC
cdr3_aa: CASSSPTSARSYEQYF
d_call: TRBD2
v_call: TRBV7-2
j_call: TRBJ2-7
clone_size: NA

cdr3_nt: TGTGCCAGTAGCCCGGGAAACTACGAGCAGTACTTC
cdr3_aa: CASSPGNYEQYF
d_call: NA
v_call: TRBV19
j_call: TRBJ2-7
clone_size: NA

cdr3_nt: TGTGCCAGCAGCCTGACAGGGGGGAATTCACCCCTCCACTTT
cdr3_aa: CASSLTGGNSPLHF
d_call: TRBD1
v_call: TRBV6-5
j_call: TRBJ1-6
clone_size: NA

cdr3_nt: TGTGCCAGCAGCCGTACTAGCGGGAGCTTAAATGAGCAGTTCTTC
cdr3_aa: CASSRTSGSLNEQFF
d_call: TRBD2
v_call: TRBV7-9
j_call: TRBJ2-1
clone_size: NA

cdr3_nt: TGTGCCAGCAGTTTGCCAGGTCTTAGCTCCTACGAGCAGTACTTC
cdr3_aa: CASSLPGLSSYEQYF
d_call: NA
v_call: TRBV28
j_call: TRBJ2-7
clone_size: NA

cdr3_nt: TGTGCCAGCAGCCCGACAGGGATTAGGGCTATCGACACCGGGGAGCTGTTTTTT
cdr3_aa: CASSPTGIRAIDTGELFF
d_call: TRBD1
v_call: TRBV7-9
j_call: TRBJ2-2
clone_size: NA

cdr3_nt: TGTGCCAGCAGTTACCTAAGGACTAATATCGGAGATACGCAGTATTTT
cdr3_aa: CASSYLRTNIGDTQYF
d_call: NA
v_call: TRBV6-5
j_call: TRBJ2-3
clone_size: NA

cdr3_nt: TGTGCCAGCAGCCTAGGGACAAGGGGCGCATCTGGCTATGGCTACACCTTC
cdr3_aa: CASSLGTRGASGYGYTF
d_call: NA
v_call: TRBV5-6
j_call: TRBJ1-2
clone_size: NA

cdr3_nt: TGTGCCAGCACCCCCCCCAGGTGGTCGGCCCTCCACTTT
cdr3_aa: CASTPPRWSALHF
d_call: NA
v_call: TRBV28
j_call: TRBJ1-6
clone_size: few

cdr3_nt: TGTGCCAGCTGTGCGGACAGGGGGCGCGAGCAGTACTTC
cdr3_aa: CASCADRGREQYF
d_call: TRBD1
v_call: TRBV2
j_call: TRBJ2-7
clone_size: NA

cdr3_nt: TGTGCCAGCAGATCGCAGGGGGCCTTCACTGAAGCTTTCTTT
cdr3_aa: CASRSQGAFTEAFF
d_call: TRBD1
v_call: TRBV5-4
j_call: TRBJ1-1
clone_size: NA

cdr3_nt: TGTGCCAGCGGTATCACAGGGGGAACTGAAGCTTTCTTT
cdr3_aa: CASGITGGTEAFF
d_call: TRBD1
v_call: TRBV2
j_call: TRBJ1-1
clone_size: NA

cdr3_nt: TGCGCCAGCAGCTTGGGTAGTATCATCTCTGGAAACACCATATATTTT
cdr3_aa: CASSLGSIISGNTIYF
d_call: NA
v_call: TRBV5-1
j_call: TRBJ1-3
clone_size: NA

cdr3_nt: TGCAGCGTCTGGACAGGGGGAGAGACCCAGTACTTC
cdr3_aa: CSVWTGGETQYF
d_call: TRBD1
v_call: TRBV29-1
j_call: TRBJ2-5
clone_size: NA

cdr3_nt: TGCGCCAGCAGCTTGGGGCAGGGGGAGACCCAGTACTTC
cdr3_aa: CASSLGQGETQYF
d_call: NA
v_call: TRBV5-1
j_call: TRBJ2-5
clone_size: NA

cdr3_nt: TGCGCCAGCAGCTTCAACTACAATGAGCAGTTCTTC
cdr3_aa: CASSFNYNEQFF
d_call: NA
v_call: TRBV5-1
j_call: TRBJ2-1
clone_size: NA

cdr3_nt: TGCAGCGCCATACAGGGAGACTATGGCTACACCTTC
cdr3_aa: CSAIQGDYGYTF
d_call: NA
v_call: TRBV29-1
j_call: TRBJ1-2
clone_size: NA

cdr3_nt: TGTGCCAGCAGTTTTTCAGGGGGCTTCGACGAGCAGTACTTC
cdr3_aa: CASSFSGGFDEQYF
d_call: TRBD1
v_call: TRBV27
j_call: TRBJ2-7
clone_size: NA

cdr3_nt: TGTGCCTGGAGTGTACCCCGATTTGGTCTTTCGCGGCGGGGGGATGAGCAGTTCTTC
cdr3_aa: CAWSVPRFGLSRRGDEQFF
d_call: TRBD2
v_call: TRBV30
j_call: TRBJ2-1
clone_size: NA

cdr3_nt: TGTGCCAGCAGTCTAAGACAGGGAAGGTTGTACGAGCAGTACTTC
cdr3_aa: CASSLRQGRLYEQYF
d_call: TRBD1
v_call: TRBV28
j_call: TRBJ2-7
clone_size: NA

cdr3_nt: TGTGCCAGCAGCCAAGTCCCGGGGCAGCCCCAGCATTTT
cdr3_aa: CASSQVPGQPQHF
d_call: NA
v_call: TRBV4-2
j_call: TRBJ1-5
clone_size: NA

cdr3_nt: TGTGCCAGCAGCTTAGAGCTGAACACCGGGGAGCTGTTTTTT
cdr3_aa: CASSLELNTGELFF
d_call: NA
v_call: TRBV7-6
j_call: TRBJ2-2
clone_size: few

cdr3_nt: TGTGCCAGCAGCACCCCCGGGAACTCCTACGAGCAGTACTTC
cdr3_aa: CASSTPGNSYEQYF
d_call: NA
v_call: TRBV28
j_call: TRBJ2-7
clone_size: NA

cdr3_nt: TGCGCCAGCAGCCGGGTGTTGGAGCCAGATACGCAGTATTTT
cdr3_aa: CASSRVLEPDTQYF
d_call: NA
v_call: TRBV5-1
j_call: TRBJ2-3
clone_size: NA

cdr3_nt: TGTGCCAGCAGCCCCGGTGGTTCGAAAGGGGTGACTGAAGCTTTCTTT
cdr3_aa: CASSPGGSKGVTEAFF
d_call: NA
v_call: TRBV4-2
j_call: TRBJ1-1
clone_size: NA